A selection of T cell receptor beta chains follows, all from one sample in a study of blood T cell repertoires in COVID-19. TCRdb's table, derived via immunoSEQ multiplex PCR, lists solely in-frame clones and lacks some. The sample has 250,000 to 300,000 clones; more than 75% are singletons. Sequences were obtained from peripheral blood. The receptors originated from a woman in her forties who had recovered from COVID-19. Both conserved end residues are part of each CDR3. D genes are given only for firm matches. Clone size is not always given. Where it is, it says once, few, many or a class for expanded clones.

CDR3	DNA	size	V	J	D
CASSHEGETSGTQYF	TGTGCCAGCAGCCACGAGGGAGAGACTAGCGGGACCCAGTACTTC	NA	TRBV3-1/TRBV3-2	TRBJ2-5	TRBD2
CATSRRSGEETQYF	TGTGCCACCAGCAGAAGAAGCGGGGAAGAGACCCAGTACTTC	NA	TRBV15	TRBJ2-5	TRBD2
CASRPLAGEGNEQFF	TGTGCCAGCAGACCCCTAGCGGGAGAGGGGAATGAGCAGTTCTTC	NA	TRBV6-5	TRBJ2-1	TRBD2
CASSEGAATNYGYTF	TGTGCCAGCAGCGAGGGGGCGGCCACTAACTATGGCTACACCTTC	NA	TRBV6-5	TRBJ1-2	TRBD1
CATTRTRNTEAFF	TGTGCCACCACCAGGACACGAAACACTGAAGCTTTCTTT	NA	TRBV7-2	TRBJ1-1	NA
CAWTTGQLYYF	TGTGCCTGGACCACCGGACAGCTGTATTACTTC	NA	TRBV30	TRBJ2-7	NA
CASSPRLAGADEQFF	TGTGCCAGCTCACCACGGCTAGCGGGAGCGGATGAGCAGTTCTTC	NA	TRBV18	TRBJ2-1	TRBD2
CASSETSGRQETQYF	TGTGCCAGCAGCGAGACTAGCGGGAGGCAAGAGACCCAGTACTTC	NA	TRBV16	TRBJ2-5	TRBD2
CASRLGPGELFF	TGTGCCAGCAGATTGGGGCCCGGGGAGCTGTTTTTT	NA	TRBV7-2	TRBJ2-2	NA
CAWTRGYQDTQYF	TGTGCCTGGACGAGAGGGTATCAGGATACGCAGTATTTT	NA	TRBV30	TRBJ2-3	NA
CSVEGGGGTYNEQFF	TGCAGCGTTGAAGGTGGCGGAGGAACCTACAATGAGCAGTTCTTC	NA	TRBV29-1	TRBJ2-1	NA
CASSPQNRGRAQYF	TGTGCCAGCAGCCCTCAAAACAGGGGAAGGGCGCAGTATTTT	once	TRBV7-3	TRBJ2-3	TRBD1
CASSQVVSGVGNQPQHF	TGTGCCAGCAGCCAAGTGGTCTCCGGGGTCGGCAATCAGCCCCAGCATTTT	NA	TRBV3-1/TRBV3-2	TRBJ1-5	NA
CASSLATGTREAFF	TGTGCCAGCAGCTTGGCCACAGGAACCCGTGAAGCTTTCTTT	NA	TRBV7-9	TRBJ1-1	NA
CASSSPGGADGRKLFF	TGTGCCAGCAGCTCCCCCGGGGGGGCAGACGGACGGAAACTGTTTTTT	NA	TRBV11-2	TRBJ1-4	NA
CASSRGLAGVRWGQFF	TGTGCCAGCAGCAGGGGACTAGCGGGAGTCCGATGGGGGCAGTTCTTC	NA	TRBV21-1	TRBJ2-1	NA
CASSEKGGSTNYGYTF	TGTGCCAGCAGCGAGAAAGGGGGATCAACTAACTATGGCTACACCTTC	NA	TRBV16	TRBJ1-2	NA
CAWSLTGGPWDTQYF	TGTGCCTGGAGTCTAACGGGAGGGCCGTGGGATACGCAGTATTTT	NA	TRBV30	TRBJ2-3	TRBD2
CASSYVSSGLSFLSEQYF	TGTGCCAGCAGTTACGTGTCTAGCGGACTATCCTTCCTCTCCGAGCAGTACTTC	once	TRBV6-2/TRBV6-3	TRBJ2-7	TRBD2
CASSPGTAGEKLFF	TGTGCCAGCAGCCCAGGGACCGCGGGGGAAAAACTGTTTTTT	NA	TRBV7-9	TRBJ1-4	NA
CAWSVGGISSQHF	TGTGCCTGGAGCGTGGGGGGGATCTCGTCCCAGCATTTT	NA	TRBV30	TRBJ1-5	NA
CASSSPRGVGYNEQFF	TGTGCCAGCAGTTCACCGCGGGGAGTCGGGTACAATGAGCAGTTCTTC	once	TRBV6-2/TRBV6-3	TRBJ2-1	NA
CATSGRLANEQFF	TGTGCCACCAGCGGCCGACTAGCAAATGAGCAGTTCTTC	NA	TRBV15	TRBJ2-1	TRBD2
CASSSPGASGSLEQFF	TGTGCCAGCAGTTCCCCGGGCGCTAGCGGGAGTCTTGAGCAGTTCTTC	NA	TRBV6-5	TRBJ2-1	TRBD2
CASSQGPGENIQYF	TGCGCCAGCAGCCAGGGGCCGGGGGAAAACATTCAGTACTTC	NA	TRBV4-3	TRBJ2-4	NA
CASNPGGARGSNEQFF	TGTGCCAGCAACCCCGGGGGGGCTAGGGGCTCTAATGAGCAGTTCTTC	NA	TRBV7-6	TRBJ2-1	TRBD2